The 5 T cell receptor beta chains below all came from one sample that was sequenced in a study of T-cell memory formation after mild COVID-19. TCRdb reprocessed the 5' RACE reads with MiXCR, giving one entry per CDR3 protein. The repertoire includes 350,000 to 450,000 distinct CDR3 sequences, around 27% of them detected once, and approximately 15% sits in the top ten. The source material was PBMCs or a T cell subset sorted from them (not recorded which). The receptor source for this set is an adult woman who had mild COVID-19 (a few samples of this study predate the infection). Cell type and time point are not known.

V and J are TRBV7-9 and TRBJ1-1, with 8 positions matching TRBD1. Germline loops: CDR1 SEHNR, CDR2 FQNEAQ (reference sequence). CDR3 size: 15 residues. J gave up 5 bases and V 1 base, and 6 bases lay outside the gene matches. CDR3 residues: CASSLGPRTGTEAFF. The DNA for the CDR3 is TGTGCCAGCAGCTTAGGGCCCCGGACAGGGACTGAAGCTTTCTTT.

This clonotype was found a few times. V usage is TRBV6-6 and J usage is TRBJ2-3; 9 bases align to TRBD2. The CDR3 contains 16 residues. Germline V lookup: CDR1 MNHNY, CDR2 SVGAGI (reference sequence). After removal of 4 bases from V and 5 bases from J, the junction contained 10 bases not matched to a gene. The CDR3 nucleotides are TGTGCCAGCAGTTCCCTGGCTAGCGGGATGAGAGATACGCAGTATTTT. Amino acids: CASSSLASGMRDTQYF.

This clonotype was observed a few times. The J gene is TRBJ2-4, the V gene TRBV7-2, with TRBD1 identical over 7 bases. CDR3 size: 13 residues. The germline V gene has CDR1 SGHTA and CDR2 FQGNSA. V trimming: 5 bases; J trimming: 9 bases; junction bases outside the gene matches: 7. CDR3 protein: CASSPTRDSIQYF. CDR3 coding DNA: TGTGCCAGCAGCCCCACCCGGGACAGCATTCAGTACTTC.

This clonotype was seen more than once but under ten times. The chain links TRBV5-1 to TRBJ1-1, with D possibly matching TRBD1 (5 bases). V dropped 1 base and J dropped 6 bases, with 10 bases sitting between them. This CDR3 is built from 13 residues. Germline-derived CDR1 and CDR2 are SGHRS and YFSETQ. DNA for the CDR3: TGCGCCAGCAGCTTGTTAACAGGCCCTGAAGCTTTCTTT. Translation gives CASSLLTGPEAFF.

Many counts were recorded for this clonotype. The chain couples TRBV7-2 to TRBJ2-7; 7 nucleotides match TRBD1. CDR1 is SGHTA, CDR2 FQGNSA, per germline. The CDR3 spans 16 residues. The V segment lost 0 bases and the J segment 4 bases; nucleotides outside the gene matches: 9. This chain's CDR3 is CASSLAALQGWYEQYF. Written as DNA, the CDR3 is TGTGCCAGCAGCTTAGCGGCTCTACAGGGGTGGTACGAGCAGTACTTC.